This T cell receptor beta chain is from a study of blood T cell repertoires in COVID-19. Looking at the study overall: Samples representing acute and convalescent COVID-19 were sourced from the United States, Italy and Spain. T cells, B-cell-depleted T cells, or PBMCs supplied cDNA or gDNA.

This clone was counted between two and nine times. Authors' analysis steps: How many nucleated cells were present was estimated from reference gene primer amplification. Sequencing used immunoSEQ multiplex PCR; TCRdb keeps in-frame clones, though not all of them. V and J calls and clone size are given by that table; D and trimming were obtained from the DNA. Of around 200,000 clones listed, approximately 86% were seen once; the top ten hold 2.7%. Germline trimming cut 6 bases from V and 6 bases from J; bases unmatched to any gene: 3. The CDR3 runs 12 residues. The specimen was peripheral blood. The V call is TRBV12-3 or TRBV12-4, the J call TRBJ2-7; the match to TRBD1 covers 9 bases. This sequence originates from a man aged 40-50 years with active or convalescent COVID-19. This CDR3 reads CASSGTGFEQYF. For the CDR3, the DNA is TGTGCCAGCAGCGGGACAGGGTTCGAGCAGTACTTC.